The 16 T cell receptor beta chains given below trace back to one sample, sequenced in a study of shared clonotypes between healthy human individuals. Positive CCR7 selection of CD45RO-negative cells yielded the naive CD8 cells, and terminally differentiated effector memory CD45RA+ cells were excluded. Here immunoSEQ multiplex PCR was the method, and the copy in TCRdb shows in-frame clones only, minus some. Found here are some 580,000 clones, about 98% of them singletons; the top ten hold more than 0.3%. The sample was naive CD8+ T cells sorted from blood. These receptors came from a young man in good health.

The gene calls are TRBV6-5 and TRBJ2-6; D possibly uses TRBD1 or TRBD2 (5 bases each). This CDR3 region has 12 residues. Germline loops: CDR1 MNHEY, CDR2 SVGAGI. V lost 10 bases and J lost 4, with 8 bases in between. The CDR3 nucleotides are TGTGCCACCTGGGGGGGGGCCAACGTCCTGACTTTC. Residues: CATWGGANVLTF.

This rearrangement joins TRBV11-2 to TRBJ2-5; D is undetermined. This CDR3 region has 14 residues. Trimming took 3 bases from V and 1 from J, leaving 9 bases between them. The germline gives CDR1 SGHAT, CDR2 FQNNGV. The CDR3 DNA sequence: TGTGCCAGCAGCTTGGGTGGAGTCCAAGAGACCCAGTACTTC. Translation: CASSLGGVQETQYF.

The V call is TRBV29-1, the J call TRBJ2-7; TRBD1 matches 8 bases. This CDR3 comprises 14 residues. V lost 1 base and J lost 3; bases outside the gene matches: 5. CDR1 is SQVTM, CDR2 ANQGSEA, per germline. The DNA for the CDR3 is TGCAGCGTTGAAGTTGGACAGGGACACTACGAGCAGTACTTC. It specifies CSVEVGQGHYEQYF.

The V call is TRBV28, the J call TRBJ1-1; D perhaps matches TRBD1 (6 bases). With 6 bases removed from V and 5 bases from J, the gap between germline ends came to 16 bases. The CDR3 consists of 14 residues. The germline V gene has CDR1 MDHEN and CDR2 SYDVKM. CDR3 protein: CASSPRQGTTEAFF. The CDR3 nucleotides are TGTGCCAGCAGCCCCCGGCAGGGGACGACTGAAGCTTTCTTT.

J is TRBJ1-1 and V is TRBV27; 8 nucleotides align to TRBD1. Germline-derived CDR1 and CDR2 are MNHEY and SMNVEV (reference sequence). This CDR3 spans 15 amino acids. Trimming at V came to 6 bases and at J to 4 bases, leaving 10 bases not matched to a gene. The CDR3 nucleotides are TGTGCCAGCAGGACAGGGGCGATGGTACCCACTGAAGCTTTCTTT. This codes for CASRTGAMVPTEAFF.

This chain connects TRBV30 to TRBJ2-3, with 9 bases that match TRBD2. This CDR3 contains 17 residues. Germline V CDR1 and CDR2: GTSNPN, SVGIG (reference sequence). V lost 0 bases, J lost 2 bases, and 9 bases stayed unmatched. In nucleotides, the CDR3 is TGTGCCTGGAGTGTACTGGGGGCGGGAGGGGCCACAGATACGCAGTATTTT. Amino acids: CAWSVLGAGGATDTQYF.

CDR3 residues: CASSQTIDYMNTEAFF. CDR3 coding DNA: TGTGCCAGCAGCCAAACGATCGATTATATGAACACTGAAGCTTTCTTT. The V call is TRBV14, the J call TRBJ1-1, with D hard to call. CDR1 is SGHDN, CDR2 FVKESK, per germline. V lost 2 bases and J 0 bases, leaving 13 bases between the germline ends. This CDR3 is 16 amino acids long.

The CDR3 loop reads CRASEGYEQYF. CDR3 sequence (DNA): TGCAGGGCCTCGGAGGGGTACGAGCAGTACTTC. The chain has TRBV20-1 and TRBJ2-7, with TRBD2 as a possible D gene (6 bases). CDR3 size: 11 residues. Germline loops: CDR1 DFQATT, CDR2 SNEGSKA (reference sequence).

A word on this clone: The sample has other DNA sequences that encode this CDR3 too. The CDR3 DNA reads as TGTGCCAGCAGCTTAGACGCTAGCAATCAGCCCCAGCATTTT. Translating it yields CASSLDASNQPQHF. V gene TRBV7-9 combines with J gene TRBJ1-5; D gene ambiguous. V was clipped by 1 base and J by 0 bases, with 4 bases between them. Per the germline V gene, CDR1 is SEHNR and CDR2 is FQNEAQ (reference sequence). The CDR3 extends over 14 amino acids.

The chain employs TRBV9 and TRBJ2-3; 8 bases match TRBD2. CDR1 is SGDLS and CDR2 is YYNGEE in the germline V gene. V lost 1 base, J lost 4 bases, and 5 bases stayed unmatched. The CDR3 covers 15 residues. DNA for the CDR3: TGTGCCAGCAGCGTATACGGGAGGGGTGCAGATACGCAGTATTTT. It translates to CASSVYGRGADTQYF.

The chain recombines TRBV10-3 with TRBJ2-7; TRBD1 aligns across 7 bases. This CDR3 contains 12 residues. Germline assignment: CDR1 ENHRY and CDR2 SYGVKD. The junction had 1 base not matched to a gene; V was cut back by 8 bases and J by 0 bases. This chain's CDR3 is CAIGQVSYEQYF. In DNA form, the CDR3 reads TGTGCCATCGGACAGGTCTCCTACGAGCAGTACTTC.

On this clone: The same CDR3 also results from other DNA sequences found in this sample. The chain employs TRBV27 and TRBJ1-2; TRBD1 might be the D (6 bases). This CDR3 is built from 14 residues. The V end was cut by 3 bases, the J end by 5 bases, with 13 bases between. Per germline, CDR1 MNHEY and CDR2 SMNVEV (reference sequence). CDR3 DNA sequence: TGTGCCAGCAGTTTCTCCCCTACAGGGTATGGCTACACCTTC. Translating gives CASSFSPTGYGYTF.

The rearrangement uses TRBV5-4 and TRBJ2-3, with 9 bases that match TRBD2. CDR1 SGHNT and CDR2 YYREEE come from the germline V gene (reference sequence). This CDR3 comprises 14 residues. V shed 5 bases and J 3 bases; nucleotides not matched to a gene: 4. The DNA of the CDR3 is TGTGCCAGCAGAATTAGCGGGAGTACAGATACGCAGTATTTT. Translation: CASRISGSTDTQYF.

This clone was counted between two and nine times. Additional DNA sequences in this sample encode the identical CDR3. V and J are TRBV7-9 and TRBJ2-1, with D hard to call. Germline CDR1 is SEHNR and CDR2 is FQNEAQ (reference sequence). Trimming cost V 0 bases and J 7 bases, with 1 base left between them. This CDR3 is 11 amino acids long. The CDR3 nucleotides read TGTGCCAGCAGCTTAGCGAATGAGCAGTTCTTC. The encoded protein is CASSLANEQFF.

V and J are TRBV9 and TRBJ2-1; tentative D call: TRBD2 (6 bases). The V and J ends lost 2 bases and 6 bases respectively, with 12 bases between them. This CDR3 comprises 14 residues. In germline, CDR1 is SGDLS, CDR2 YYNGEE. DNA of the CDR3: TGTGCCAGCAGCGTGCGCCGTAGCGGCAATGAGCAGTTCTTC. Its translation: CASSVRRSGNEQFF.

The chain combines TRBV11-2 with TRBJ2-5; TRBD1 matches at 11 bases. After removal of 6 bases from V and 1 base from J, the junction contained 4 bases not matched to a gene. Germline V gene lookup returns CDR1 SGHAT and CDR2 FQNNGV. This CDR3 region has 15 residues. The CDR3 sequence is CASSFGTGGQETQYF. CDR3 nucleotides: TGTGCCAGCAGTTTCGGGACAGGGGGCCAAGAGACCCAGTACTTC.